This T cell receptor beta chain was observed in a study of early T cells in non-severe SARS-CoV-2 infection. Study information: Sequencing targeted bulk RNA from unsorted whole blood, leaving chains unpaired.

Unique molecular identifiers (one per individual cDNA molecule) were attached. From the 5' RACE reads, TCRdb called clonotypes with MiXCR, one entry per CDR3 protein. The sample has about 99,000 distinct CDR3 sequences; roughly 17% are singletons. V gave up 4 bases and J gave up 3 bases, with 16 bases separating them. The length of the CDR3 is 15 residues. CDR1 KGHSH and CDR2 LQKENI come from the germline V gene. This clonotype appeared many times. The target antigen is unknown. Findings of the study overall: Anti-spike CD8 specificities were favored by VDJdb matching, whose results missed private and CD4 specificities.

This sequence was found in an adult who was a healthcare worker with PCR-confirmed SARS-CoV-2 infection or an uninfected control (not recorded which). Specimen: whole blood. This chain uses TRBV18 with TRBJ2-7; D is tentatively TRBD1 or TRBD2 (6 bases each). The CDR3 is CASSQNPGGNYEQYF. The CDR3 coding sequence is TGTGCCAGCTCACAAAACCCCGGGGGCAACTACGAGCAGTACTTC. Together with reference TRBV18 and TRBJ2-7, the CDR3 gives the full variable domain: NAGVMQNPRHLVRRRGQEARLRCSPMKGHSHVYWYRQLPEEGLKFMVYLQKENIIDESGMPKERFSAEFPKEGPSILRIQQVVRGDSAAYFCASSQNPGGNYEQYFGPGTRLTVT.